Described below is a single T cell receptor (beta chain) sequence and its context. The V gene lost 1 base and the J gene lost 4 bases, with 8 bases spanning the gap. Germline V gene sequence: CDR1 SGHVS, CDR2 FQNEAQ. The CDR3 runs to 14 residues. Using immunoSEQ multiplex PCR, the repertoire was profiled, and TCRdb retains in-frame clones only, with some absent. The sample yields more than 300,000 clones, around 89% seen once. The data are from a study of blood T cell repertoires in COVID-19. The chain is built from TRBV7-8 and TRBJ1-5; D call uncertain. The clonotype comes from a woman aged 35 to 49 with COVID-19, enrolled during active disease. Material for sequencing was peripheral blood. DNA of the CDR3: TGTGCCAGCAGCTTAGGGGCTCAGAATCAGCCCCAGCATTTT. This translates into CASSLGAQNQPQHF.